The T cell receptor (beta chain) under discussion was sequenced for a study of T cell repertoires in cytomegalovirus infection. In the study overall: The public TCR beta signatures pointed to both CMV infection and matching HLA type.

This clonotype occurred many times. Its antigen is not known. General observations from the study: Dominant in the ex vivo response were TCR beta clonotypes restricted by HLA-C and specific for CMV. Carriers of CMV and the relevant HLA type were discriminated by public TCR beta frequency.

This CDR3 contains 14 residues. Per germline, CDR1 SGHTA and CDR2 FQGNSA. The V and J ends lost 4 bases and 4 bases respectively, with 13 bases between them. TCRdb recomputed calls from the reads with MiXCR, one row per CDR3 protein. The table shows about 260,000 distinct CDR3 sequences, with roughly 13% occurring only once. The J gene is TRBJ1-2, the V gene TRBV7-2; no firm D call. The sequence was obtained from a human donor in good health (CMV status not recorded). Some clones in this sample may be carry-over from other donors' samples. The sequencing input was PBMCs. This CDR3 reads CASSSDGSVYGYTF. The CDR3 bases are TGTGCCAGCAGCTCGGACGGGTCCGTCTATGGCTACACCTTC.